What follows describes a single TCR beta chain. The specificity of this receptor is unknown. Per-nucleotide qualities are absent, and no much larger clonotype sits a single base away. This entry is derived from a study of CD8+ T cells in alopecia areata (dated by TCRdb to the late 2010s). The study in broad terms: Treated patients were enrolled in an open-label pilot trial of oral tofacitinib, 5 to 10 mg twice daily, for moderate-to-severe alopecia areata. Scalp tissue and sorted CD4+ and CD8+ peripheral blood T cells from patchy and totalis/universalis alopecia areata patients and from healthy controls were covered by human TCRbeta sequencing. Tofacitinib was administered for 6 to 18 months, and 6 months of follow-up off drug were then conducted to assess delayed response and recurrence. RNA came from the PAXgene miRNA kit for fixed scalp, the miRNeasy kit for PBMCs, and the RNeasy kit for mouse skin. Scalp clonality was compared among normal scalp (n=4), patchy alopecia areata scalp (n=8), and alopecia totalis/universalis scalp (n=8). Biopsies were taken from tofacitinib-treated patients at baseline and again at 4 and 24 weeks into treatment, and several of those patients also had a later scalp biopsy. To study T cell clonal expansion in alopecia areata, the researchers applied high-throughput TCRbeta sequencing to both the C3H/HeJ mouse model and human patients. immunoSEQ multiplex PCR using 35 Vbeta forward primers and 13 Jbeta reverse primers was used to amplify TCRbeta CDR3 regions. Study-wide findings and limitations: Unlike mouse skin, where gammadelta T cells dominate, normal human skin contains resident alphabeta T cells that get sequenced too, which complicates analysis of the scalp TCR repertoire. Shared TCR sequences between patients were less evident than in mice, which may be partly attributable to HLA diversity in the patient population. Higher clonality and more expanded CD8+ clones were observed in lesional scalp than in normal scalp, particularly in alopecia totalis/universalis, a finding suggestive of antigenic drive.

The library was obtained by the immunoSEQ multiplex PCR assay. RNA was extracted from all samples and reverse transcribed into cDNA as template for TCR sequencing. First-strand cDNA was synthesized with SuperScript III using a 2:1 mix of oligo-dT and random hexamers. Amplification bias was assessed with a synthetic immune receptor repertoire, and residual bias was removed computationally. On the study's bioinformatics: Raw reads were preprocessed for error removal, and CDR3 was defined according to IMGT conventions as running from the conserved cysteine to phenylalanine. Clonality was calculated as 1 minus Shannon entropy normalized by log2 of the number of productive unique TCRs. Scalp TCRbeta sequences were cross-referenced with sorted blood CD4 and CD8 repertoires so that the CD4 or CD8 identity of scalp clones could be inferred. As stored in TCRdb, this immuneACCESS dataset retains in-frame rearrangements with V and J assigned. A fraction of the clones does not appear; measured against another copy, unresolved V genes explain less than half of the discrepancy, and the remainder lacks a known reason. V, J and clone size are taken as reported in that table, and D and trimming were inferred from the DNA itself. This sample comprises 9,500 to 15,000 clones, approximately 61% of them detected only once. The top ten hold about 14% of the sample.

V is pared back by 4 bases and J by 5 bases, with 21 bases lying between the germline termini. Reading from cysteine to phenylalanine, the CDR3 counts 16 amino acids. The read is trimmed to its CDR3 DNA, 48 bases read in frame from base 1. CDR1 and CDR2 were assigned from the germline V gene as SGHDN and FVKESK. From alopecia areata patients, peripheral blood was collected along with lesional scalp punch biopsies. Scalp biopsies from humans were placed right away in PAXgene tissue containers for fixation. The source material was skin. The sequence came from a human donor with alopecia areata. The V and J genes are TRBV14 and TRBJ2-7; a weak D assignment points to TRBD2 (6 bases agree). The DNA is TGTGCCAGCAGCCCAAGACACCGGGAGTACGGGCACGAGCAGTACTTC. Protein translation: CASSPRHREYGHEQYF.